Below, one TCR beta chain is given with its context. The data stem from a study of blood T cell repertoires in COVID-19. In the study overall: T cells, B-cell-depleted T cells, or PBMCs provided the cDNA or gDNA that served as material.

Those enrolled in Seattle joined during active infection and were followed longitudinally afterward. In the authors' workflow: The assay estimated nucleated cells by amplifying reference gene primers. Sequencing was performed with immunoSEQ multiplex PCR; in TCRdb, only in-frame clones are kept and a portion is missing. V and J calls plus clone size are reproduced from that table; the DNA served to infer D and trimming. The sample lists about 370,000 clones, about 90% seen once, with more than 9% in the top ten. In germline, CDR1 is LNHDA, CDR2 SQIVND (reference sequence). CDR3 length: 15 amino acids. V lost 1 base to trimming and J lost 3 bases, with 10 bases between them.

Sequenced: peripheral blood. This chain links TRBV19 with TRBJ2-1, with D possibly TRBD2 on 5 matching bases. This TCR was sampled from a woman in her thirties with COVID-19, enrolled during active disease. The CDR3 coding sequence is TGTGCCAGTAGTATAGGGGAGCGCCTCTACAATGAGCAGTTCTTC. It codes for CASSIGERLYNEQFF.